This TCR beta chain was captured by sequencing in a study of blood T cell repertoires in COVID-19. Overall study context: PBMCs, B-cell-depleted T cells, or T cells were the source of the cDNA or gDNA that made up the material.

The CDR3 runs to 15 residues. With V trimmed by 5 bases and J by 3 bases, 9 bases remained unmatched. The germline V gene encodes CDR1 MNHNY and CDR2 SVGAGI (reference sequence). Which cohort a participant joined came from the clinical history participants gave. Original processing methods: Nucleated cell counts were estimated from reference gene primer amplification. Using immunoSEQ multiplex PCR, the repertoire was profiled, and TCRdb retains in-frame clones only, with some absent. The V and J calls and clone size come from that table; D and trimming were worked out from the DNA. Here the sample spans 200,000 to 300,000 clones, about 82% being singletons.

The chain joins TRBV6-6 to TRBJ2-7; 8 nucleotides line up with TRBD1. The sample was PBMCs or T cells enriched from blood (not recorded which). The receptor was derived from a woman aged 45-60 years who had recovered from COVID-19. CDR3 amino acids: CASSQPGQAYYEQYF. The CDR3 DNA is TGTGCCAGCAGTCAGCCGGGACAGGCCTACTACGAGCAGTACTTC.